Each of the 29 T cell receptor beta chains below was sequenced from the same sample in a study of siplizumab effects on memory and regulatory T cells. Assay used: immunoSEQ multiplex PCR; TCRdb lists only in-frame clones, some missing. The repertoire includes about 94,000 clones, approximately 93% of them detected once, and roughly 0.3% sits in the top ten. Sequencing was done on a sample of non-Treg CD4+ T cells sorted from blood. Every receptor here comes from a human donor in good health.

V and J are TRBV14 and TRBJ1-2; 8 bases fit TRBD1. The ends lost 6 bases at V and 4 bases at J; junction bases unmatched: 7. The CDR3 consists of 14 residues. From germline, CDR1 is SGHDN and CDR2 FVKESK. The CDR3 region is CASSFGTGPYGYTF. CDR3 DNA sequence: TGTGCCAGCAGTTTTGGGACAGGCCCCTATGGCTACACCTTC.

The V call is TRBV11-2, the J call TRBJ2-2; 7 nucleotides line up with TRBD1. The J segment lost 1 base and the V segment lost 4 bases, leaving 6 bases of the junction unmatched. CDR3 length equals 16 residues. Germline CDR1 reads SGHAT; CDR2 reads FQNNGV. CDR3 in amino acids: CASSSYRDRNTGELFF. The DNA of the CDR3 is TGTGCCAGCAGCTCATACCGGGACAGGAACACCGGGGAGCTGTTTTTT.

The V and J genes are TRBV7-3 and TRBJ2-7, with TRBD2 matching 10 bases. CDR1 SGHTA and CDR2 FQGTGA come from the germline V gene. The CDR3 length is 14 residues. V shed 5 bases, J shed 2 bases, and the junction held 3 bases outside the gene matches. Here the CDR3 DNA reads TGTGCCAGCAGCATAAGCGGGGGGGCCTACGAGCAGTACTTC. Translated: CASSISGGAYEQYF.

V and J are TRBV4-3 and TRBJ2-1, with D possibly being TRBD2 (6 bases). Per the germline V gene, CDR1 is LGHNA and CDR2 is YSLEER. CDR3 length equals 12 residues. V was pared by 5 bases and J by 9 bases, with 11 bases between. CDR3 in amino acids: CASSTGESEQFF. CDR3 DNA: TGCGCCAGCAGCACGGGGGAAAGTGAGCAGTTCTTC.

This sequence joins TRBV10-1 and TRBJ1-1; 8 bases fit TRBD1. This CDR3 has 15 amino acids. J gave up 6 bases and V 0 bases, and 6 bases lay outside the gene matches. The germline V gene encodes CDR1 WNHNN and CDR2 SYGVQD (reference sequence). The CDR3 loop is CASSESAGGLAEAFF. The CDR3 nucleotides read TGCGCCAGCAGTGAGTCGGCAGGGGGCCTGGCTGAAGCTTTCTTT.

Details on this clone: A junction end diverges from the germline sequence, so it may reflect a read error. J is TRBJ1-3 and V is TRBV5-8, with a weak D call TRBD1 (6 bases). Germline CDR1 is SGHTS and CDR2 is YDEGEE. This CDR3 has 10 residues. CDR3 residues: CASSRGAAIF. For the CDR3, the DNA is TGTGCCAGCAGTCGGGGGGCAGCGATTTTT.

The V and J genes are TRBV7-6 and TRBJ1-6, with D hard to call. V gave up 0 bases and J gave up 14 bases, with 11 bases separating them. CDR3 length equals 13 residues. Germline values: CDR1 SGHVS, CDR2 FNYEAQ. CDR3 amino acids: CASSLAVGRALHF. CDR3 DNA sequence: TGTGCCAGCAGCTTAGCGGTGGGAAGGGCCCTCCACTTT.

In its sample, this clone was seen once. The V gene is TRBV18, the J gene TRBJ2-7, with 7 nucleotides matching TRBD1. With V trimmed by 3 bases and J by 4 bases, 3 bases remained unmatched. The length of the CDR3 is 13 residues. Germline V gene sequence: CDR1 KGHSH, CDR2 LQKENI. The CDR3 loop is CASSPGQLYEQYF. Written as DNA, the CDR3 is TGTGCCAGCTCACCGGGACAGCTTTACGAGCAGTACTTC.

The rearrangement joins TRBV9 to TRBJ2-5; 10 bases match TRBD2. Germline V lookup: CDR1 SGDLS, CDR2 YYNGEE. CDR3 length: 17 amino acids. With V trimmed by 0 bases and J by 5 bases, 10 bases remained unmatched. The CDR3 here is CASSVGASGSGIETQYF. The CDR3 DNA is TGTGCCAGCAGCGTAGGTGCTAGCGGGAGTGGGATTGAGACCCAGTACTTC.

For the CDR3, the DNA is TGTGCCAGCAGCCCGGGACAGGGTGACTATGGCTACACCTTC. Its translation is CASSPGQGDYGYTF. The gene calls are TRBV7-2 and TRBJ1-2, with 9 bases lining up with TRBD1. V lost 5 bases and J lost 3; bases outside the gene matches: 4. This CDR3 has 14 residues. Germline V gene sequence: CDR1 SGHTA, CDR2 FQGNSA.

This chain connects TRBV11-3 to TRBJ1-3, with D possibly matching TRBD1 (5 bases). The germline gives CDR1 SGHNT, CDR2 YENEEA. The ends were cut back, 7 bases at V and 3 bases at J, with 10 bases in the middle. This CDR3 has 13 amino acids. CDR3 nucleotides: TGTGCCAGCAAACGGGGGAATGGAAACACCATATATTTT. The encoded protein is CASKRGNGNTIYF.

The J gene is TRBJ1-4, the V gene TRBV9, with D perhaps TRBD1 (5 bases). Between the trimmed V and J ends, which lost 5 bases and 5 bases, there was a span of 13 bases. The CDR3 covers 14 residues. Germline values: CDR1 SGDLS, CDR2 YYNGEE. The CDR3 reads CASSPRDGNEKLFF. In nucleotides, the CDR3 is TGTGCCAGCAGTCCTCGGGACGGAAATGAAAAACTGTTTTTT.

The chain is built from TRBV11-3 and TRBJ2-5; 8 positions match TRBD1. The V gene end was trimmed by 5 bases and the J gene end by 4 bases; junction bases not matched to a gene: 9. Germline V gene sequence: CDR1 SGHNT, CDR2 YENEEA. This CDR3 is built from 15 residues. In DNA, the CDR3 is TGTGCCAGCAGCCTAGGGGACACAGGGGGAGAGACCCAGTACTTC. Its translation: CASSLGDTGGETQYF. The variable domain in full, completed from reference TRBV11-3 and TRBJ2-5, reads EAGVVQSPRYKIIEKKQPVAFWCNPISGHNTLYWYLQNLGQGPELLIRYENEEAVDDSQLPKDRFSAERLKGVDSTLKIQPAELGDSAVYLCASSLGDTGGETQYFGPGTRLLVL.

The chain's CDR3 is CASRGSRGLEEKLFF. CDR3 sequence (DNA): TGCGCCAGCAGAGGCAGTCGGGGGCTAGAGGAAAAACTGTTTTTT. The rearrangement links TRBV5-1 to TRBJ1-4, with a possible D match to TRBD1 (6 bases). CDR3 size: 15 residues. Germline values: CDR1 SGHRS, CDR2 YFSETQ. V was pared by 5 bases and J by 8 bases, with 19 bases between. Combining the CDR3 with reference TRBV5-1 and TRBJ1-4 gives the whole variable domain KAGVTQTPRYLIKTRGQQVTLSCSPISGHRSVSWYQQTPGQGLQFLFEYFSETQRNKGNFPGRFSGRQFSNSRSEMNVSTLELGDSALYLCASRGSRGLEEKLFFGSGTQLSVL.

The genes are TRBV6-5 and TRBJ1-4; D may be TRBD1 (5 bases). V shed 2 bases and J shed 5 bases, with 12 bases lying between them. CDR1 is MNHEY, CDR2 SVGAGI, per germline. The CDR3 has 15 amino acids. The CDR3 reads CASSYAPGVNEKLFF. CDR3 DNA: TGTGCCAGCAGTTACGCGCCGGGGGTGAATGAAAAACTGTTTTTT.

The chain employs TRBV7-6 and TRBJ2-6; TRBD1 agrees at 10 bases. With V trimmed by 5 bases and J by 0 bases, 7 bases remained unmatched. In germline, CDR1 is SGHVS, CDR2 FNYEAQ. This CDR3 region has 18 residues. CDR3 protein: CASSPDRGLRSGANVLTF. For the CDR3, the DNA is TGTGCCAGCAGCCCCGACAGGGGGCTTCGCTCTGGGGCCAACGTCCTGACTTTC.

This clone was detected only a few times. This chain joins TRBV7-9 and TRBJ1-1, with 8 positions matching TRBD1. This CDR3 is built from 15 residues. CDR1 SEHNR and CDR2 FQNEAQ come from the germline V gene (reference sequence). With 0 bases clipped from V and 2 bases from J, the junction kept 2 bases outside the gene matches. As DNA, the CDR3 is TGTGCCAGCAGCTTAGCGGGACAGGCAAACACTGAAGCTTTCTTT. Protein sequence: CASSLAGQANTEAFF.

Here the CDR3 DNA reads TGTGCCAGCAGTCGGGACACCTCCTACGAGCAGTACTTC. Translated, it gives CASSRDTSYEQYF. This chain connects TRBV7-8 to TRBJ2-7, with D possibly being TRBD1 (6 bases). Germline CDR1 reads SGHVS; CDR2 reads FQNEAQ. Trimming pared 6 bases from V and 0 bases from J, leaving 9 bases between. The CDR3 extends over 13 amino acids. Combining the CDR3 with reference TRBV7-8 and TRBJ2-7 gives the whole variable domain GAGVSQSPRYKVAKRGQDVALRCDPISGHVSLFWYQQALGQGPEFLTYFQNEAQLDKSGLPSDRFFAERPEGSVSTLKIQRTQQEDSAVYLCASSRDTSYEQYFGPGTRLTVT.

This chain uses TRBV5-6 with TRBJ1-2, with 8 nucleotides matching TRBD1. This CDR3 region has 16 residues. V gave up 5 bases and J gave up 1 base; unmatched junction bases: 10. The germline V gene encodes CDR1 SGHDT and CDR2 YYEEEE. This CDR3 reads CASRYRQGRGNYGYTF. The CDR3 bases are TGTGCCAGCAGATACCGACAGGGGAGAGGTAACTATGGCTACACCTTC. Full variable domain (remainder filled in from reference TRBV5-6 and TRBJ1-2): DAGVTQSPTHLIKTRGQQVTLRCSPKSGHDTVSWYQQALGQGPQFIFQYYEEEERQRGNFPDRFSGHQFPNYSSELNVNALLLGDSALYLCASRYRQGRGNYGYTFGSGTRLTVV.

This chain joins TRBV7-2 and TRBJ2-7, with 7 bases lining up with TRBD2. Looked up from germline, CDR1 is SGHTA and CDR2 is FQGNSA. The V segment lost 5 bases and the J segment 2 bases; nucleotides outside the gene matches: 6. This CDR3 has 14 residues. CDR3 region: CASSRRDYTYEQYF. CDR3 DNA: TGTGCCAGCAGCCGCCGGGACTACACCTACGAGCAGTACTTC.

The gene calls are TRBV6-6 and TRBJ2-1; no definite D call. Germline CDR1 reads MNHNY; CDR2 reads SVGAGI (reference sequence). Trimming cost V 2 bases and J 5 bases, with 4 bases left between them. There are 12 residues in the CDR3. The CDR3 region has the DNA TGTGCCAGCAGTTACCCCGACAATGAGCAGTTCTTC. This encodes CASSYPDNEQFF.

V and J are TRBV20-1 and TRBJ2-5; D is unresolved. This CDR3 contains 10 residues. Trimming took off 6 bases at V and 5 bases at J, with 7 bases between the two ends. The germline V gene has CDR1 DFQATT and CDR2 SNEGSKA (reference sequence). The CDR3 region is CSARRETQYF. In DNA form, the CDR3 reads TGCAGTGCGAGACGGGAGACCCAGTACTTC.

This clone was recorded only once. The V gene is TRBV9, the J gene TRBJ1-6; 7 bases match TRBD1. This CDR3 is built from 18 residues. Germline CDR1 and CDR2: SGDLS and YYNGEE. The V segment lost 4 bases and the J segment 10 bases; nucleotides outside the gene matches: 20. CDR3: CASSPSPGTAFRRSPLHF. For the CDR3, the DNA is TGTGCCAGCAGCCCGAGCCCCGGGACAGCATTCCGGAGGTCACCCCTCCACTTT.

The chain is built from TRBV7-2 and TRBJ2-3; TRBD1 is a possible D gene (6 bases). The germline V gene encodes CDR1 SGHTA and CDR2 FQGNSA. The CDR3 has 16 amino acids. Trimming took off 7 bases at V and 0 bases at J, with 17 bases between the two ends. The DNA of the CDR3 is TGTGCCAGCACCCTACAGGGCCACGCTAGCACAGATACGCAGTATTTT. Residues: CASTLQGHASTDTQYF.

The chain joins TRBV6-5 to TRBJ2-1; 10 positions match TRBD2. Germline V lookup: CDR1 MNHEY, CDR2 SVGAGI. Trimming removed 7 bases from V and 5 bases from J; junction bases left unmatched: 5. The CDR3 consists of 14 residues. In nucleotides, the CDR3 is TGTGCCAGCAAACCGGGACTAGCGAACAATGAGCAGTTCTTC. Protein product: CASKPGLANNEQFF.

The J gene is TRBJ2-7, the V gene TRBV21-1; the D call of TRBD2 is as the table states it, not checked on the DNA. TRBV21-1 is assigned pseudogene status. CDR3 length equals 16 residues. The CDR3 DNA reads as TGTGCCAGCAGTGACCCTAGCGGGAGAGGGGCCTACGAGCAGTACTTC. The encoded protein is CASSDPSGRGAYEQYF.

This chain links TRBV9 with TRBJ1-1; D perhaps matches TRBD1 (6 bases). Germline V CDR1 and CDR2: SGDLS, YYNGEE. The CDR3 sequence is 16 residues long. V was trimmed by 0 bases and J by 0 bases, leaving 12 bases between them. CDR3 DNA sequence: TGTGCCAGCAGCGTAGGACCAGGGGATATGAACACTGAAGCTTTCTTT. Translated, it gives CASSVGPGDMNTEAFF.

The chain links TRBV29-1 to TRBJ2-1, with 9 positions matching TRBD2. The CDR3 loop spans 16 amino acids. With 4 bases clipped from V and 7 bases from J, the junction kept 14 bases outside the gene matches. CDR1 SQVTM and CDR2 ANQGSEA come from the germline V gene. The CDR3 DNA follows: TGCAGCGTTGGGGCTAGCGGGGATTCTTGGGGTAATGAGCAGTTCTTC. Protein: CSVGASGDSWGNEQFF.

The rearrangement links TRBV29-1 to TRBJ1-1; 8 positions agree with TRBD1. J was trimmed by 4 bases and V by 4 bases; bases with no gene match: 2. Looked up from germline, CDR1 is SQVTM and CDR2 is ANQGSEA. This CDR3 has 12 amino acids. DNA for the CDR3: TGCAGCGTTGTGACAGGGGTCACTGAAGCTTTCTTT. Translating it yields CSVVTGVTEAFF.